This TCR beta chain was found in a study of response to subunit inactivated influenza vaccine. Whole-study findings and limits: The authors put forward the suggestion that each seasonal influenza vaccination may bring in only a limited number of new T cells.

MiXCR, applied by TCRdb to the RT-PCR reads, yields one record per CDR3 protein. Here the sample spans more than 500,000 distinct CDR3 sequences, 10% to 12% being singletons. The germline V gene has CDR1 SGHTA and CDR2 FQGNSA. Losses at the gene ends were 5 bases for V and 0 bases for J; bases not matched to a gene: 6. This CDR3 is built from 16 residues. Regarding this clonotype: Its antigen is as yet unknown.

These data are also associated with another study on T cells expressing NK-cell markers. That investigation notes: Libraries used 5'RACE template switching adding universal primer site and UMIs. Sorted CD3+CD56+NKG2C+, CD3+CD56+NKG2C- and CD3+CD56-NKG2C+ T cells supplied TCR beta repertoires. The eight sequenced donors comprised seven who were HCMV-seropositive and one who was seronegative. These clonotypes additionally ranked first within the CD3+CD56-NKG2C+ fraction of several donors.

Sequences were derived from PBMCs from blood, sampled on the day of vaccination. The rearrangement joins TRBV7-2 to TRBJ1-4; 7 nucleotides line up with TRBD1. The TCR sequence derives from a man aged 50 or older who received an inactivated influenza vaccine. CDR3 in amino acids: CASSPRQGATNEKLFF. CDR3 DNA sequence: TGTGCCAGCAGCCCACGACAGGGAGCAACTAATGAAAAACTGTTTTTT.